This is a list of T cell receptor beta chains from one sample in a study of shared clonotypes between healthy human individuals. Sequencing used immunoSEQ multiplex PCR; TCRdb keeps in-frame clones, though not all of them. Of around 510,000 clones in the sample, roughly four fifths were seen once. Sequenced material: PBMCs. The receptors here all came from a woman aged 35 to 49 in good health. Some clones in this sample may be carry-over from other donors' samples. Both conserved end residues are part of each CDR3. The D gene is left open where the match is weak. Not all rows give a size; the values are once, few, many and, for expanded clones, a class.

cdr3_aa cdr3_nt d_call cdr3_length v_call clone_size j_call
CASGTGTYEQYF TGCGCCAGCGGGACAGGTACCTACGAGCAGTACTTC - 12 TRBV25-1 few TRBJ2-7
CASSLFGGLAGISYEQYF TGTGCCAGCAGTTTATTCGGGGGGCTAGCGGGAATCTCCTACGAGCAGTACTTC TRBD2 18 TRBV27 - TRBJ2-7
CASSQAAEVSYEQYF TGCGCCAGCAGCCAAGCAGCCGAGGTCTCCTACGAGCAGTACTTC - 15 TRBV7-9 - TRBJ2-7
CASSLVRGDEQFF TGTGCCAGCAGCTTAGTACGCGGGGATGAGCAGTTCTTC - 13 TRBV11-2 - TRBJ2-1
CATKGGFTGELFF TGTGCCACCAAAGGGGGATTCACCGGGGAGCTGTTTTTT - 13 TRBV11-2 - TRBJ2-2
CASSEIGGSRTDTQYF TGTGCCAGCAGTGAAATTGGTGGGAGTCGGACAGATACGCAGTATTTT - 16 TRBV6-4 - TRBJ2-3
CASTKTGTLSGEQYF TGTGCCAGCACCAAGACAGGGACCCTCTCCGGCGAGCAGTACTTC TRBD1 15 TRBV2 few TRBJ2-7
CASSLQRGGTYEQYF TGTGCCAGCAGCCTCCAGCGTGGGGGAACCTACGAGCAGTACTTC - 15 TRBV28 - TRBJ2-7
CASSVGGGGEQYF TGTGCCAGCAGCGTTGGAGGAGGCGGCGAGCAGTACTTC - 13 TRBV9 - TRBJ2-7
CASSLTSGGSTDTQYF TGCGCCAGCAGCTTGACTAGCGGGGGTAGCACAGATACGCAGTATTTT TRBD2 16 TRBV5-1 - TRBJ2-3
CAWSGMANTEAFF TGTGCCTGGAGTGGGATGGCGAACACTGAAGCTTTCTTT - 13 TRBV30 - TRBJ1-1
CARWTDLAKNIQYF TGTGCCCGATGGACAGACCTAGCCAAAAACATTCAGTACTTC - 14 TRBV6-1 - TRBJ2-4
CASSLGQDRLNYGYTF TGTGCCAGCAGCTTAGGCCAGGACAGGTTGAACTATGGCTACACCTTC TRBD1 16 TRBV7-9 once TRBJ1-2
CASSLVKGSYNEQFF TGTGCCAGCAGTTTAGTGAAAGGCTCCTACAATGAGCAGTTCTTC - 15 TRBV28 - TRBJ2-1
CASKRGYTGELFF TGTGCCAGCAAGAGGGGGTACACCGGGGAGCTGTTTTTT - 13 TRBV27 - TRBJ2-2
CASSLGPQETQYF TGTGCCAGCAGCTTAGGCCCTCAAGAGACCCAGTACTTC - 13 TRBV13 few TRBJ2-5
CASSLPRGRGSETQYF TGTGCCAGCAGTTTGCCGAGGGGCAGGGGAAGCGAGACCCAGTACTTC - 16 TRBV28 - TRBJ2-5
CASSYGGTGNYGYTF TGTGCCAGCAGTTACGGGGGGACAGGGAACTATGGCTACACCTTC TRBD1 15 TRBV6-6 few TRBJ1-2
CASSPDGQKETQYF TGTGCCAGCAGCCCGGATGGACAGAAAGAGACCCAGTACTTC - 14 TRBV5-4 few TRBJ2-5
CASSLARTGEEDQPQHF TGTGCCAGCAGCTTAGCCCGGACAGGGGAGGAGGATCAGCCCCAGCATTTT TRBD1 17 TRBV11-3 many TRBJ1-5
CASSPGIDQPQHF TGTGCCAGCTCACCAGGTATAGATCAGCCCCAGCATTTT - 13 TRBV18 - TRBJ1-5
CASSSGLKPYEQYF TGTGCCAGCAGCTCGGGACTGAAACCCTACGAGCAGTACTTC - 14 TRBV7-3 - TRBJ2-7
CASSFGAYEQYF TGTGCCAGCAGTTTCGGCGCCTACGAGCAGTACTTC - 12 TRBV27 - TRBJ2-7
CAWGGLAVNEQFF TGTGCCTGGGGGGGGCTCGCTGTCAATGAGCAGTTCTTC - 13 TRBV30 - TRBJ2-1
CASSLFPGFYGYTF TGTGCCAGCAGCTTATTTCCAGGCTTCTATGGCTACACCTTC - 14 TRBV11-1 - TRBJ1-2
CAVQLQGRGGYTF TGTGCCGTCCAGTTACAGGGGAGGGGTGGCTACACCTTC TRBD1 13 TRBV28 few TRBJ1-2
CASSQETSSYEQYF TGCGCCAGCAGCCAAGAGACTAGCAGCTACGAGCAGTACTTC TRBD2 14 TRBV4-3 - TRBJ2-7
CASSFGTSGSNEQFF TGTGCCAGCAGCTTCGGGACTAGCGGGAGCAATGAGCAGTTCTTC TRBD2 15 TRBV6-5 - TRBJ2-1
CASSKSAGDADTGELFF TGTGCCAGCTCAAAATCAGCGGGAGATGCGGACACCGGGGAGCTGTTTTTT TRBD2 17 TRBV18 - TRBJ2-2
CASSPGTGGEQYF TGTGCCAGCTCTCCCGGTACAGGGGGCGAGCAGTACTTC TRBD1 13 TRBV18 - TRBJ2-7
CASSLDPDRTTYEQYF TGCGCCAGCAGCTTGGATCCGGACCGGACGACCTACGAGCAGTACTTC - 16 TRBV5-1 - TRBJ2-7
CASSPGDYYGYTF TGTGCCAGCTCACCGGGTGACTACTATGGCTACACCTTC - 13 TRBV18 - TRBJ1-2
CASSRQGTNYGYTF TGCGCCAGCAGCCGACAGGGGACCAACTATGGCTACACCTTC TRBD1 14 TRBV4-1 few TRBJ1-2
CASSPRTSGRVDEQFF TGTGCCAGCAGCCCCCGGACTAGCGGGCGAGTTGATGAGCAGTTCTTC TRBD2 16 TRBV7-9 - TRBJ2-1
CASSLQGGTEAFF TGTGCCAGCAGCCTACAGGGGGGTACTGAAGCTTTCTTT TRBD1 13 TRBV7-9 once TRBJ1-1
CASSPPDRFYGYTF TGTGCCAGCAGTCCACCCGACAGATTCTATGGCTACACCTTC - 14 TRBV28 - TRBJ1-2
CASSLNGIPGGSPLHF TGTGCCAGCAGCTTAAACGGGATACCGGGCGGTTCACCCCTCCACTTT - 16 TRBV7-3 - TRBJ1-6
CAWSRTANSYNSPLHF TGTGCCTGGAGTAGGACAGCCAACTCCTATAATTCACCCCTCCACTTT - 16 TRBV30 once TRBJ1-6
CASTGVVLGTEAFF TGCGCCAGCACAGGGGTCGTTTTGGGCACTGAAGCTTTCTTT - 14 TRBV10-2 - TRBJ1-1
CASSFDRGNEQFF TGTGCCAGCAGTTTCGACCGGGGCAATGAGCAGTTCTTC - 13 TRBV27 - TRBJ2-1
CASTPGGLSYGYTF TGTGCCAGCACCCCGGGGGGCTTGAGCTATGGCTACACCTTC - 14 TRBV5-5 - TRBJ1-2
CASSASGTITDTQYF TGTGCCAGCAGCGCAAGCGGGACGATCACAGATACGCAGTATTTT TRBD2 15 TRBV9 - TRBJ2-3
CASSSVSGGLGETQYF TGTGCCAGCAGCTCGGTATCCGGAGGGTTGGGAGAGACCCAGTACTTC - 16 TRBV11-3 once TRBJ2-5
CASSLAWTGAIEAFF TGCGCCAGCAGCTTGGCATGGACAGGGGCAATTGAAGCTTTCTTT TRBD1 15 TRBV5-1 - TRBJ1-1
CASSAVEQYF TGTGCCAGCAGTGCGGTTGAGCAGTACTTC - 10 TRBV2 - TRBJ2-7
CASQGQRMDTEAFF TGTGCCAGCCAGGGACAGCGAATGGACACTGAAGCTTTCTTT TRBD1 14 TRBV18 - TRBJ1-1
CASSFTGKGNTIYF TGTGCCAGCAGCTTTACAGGGAAAGGAAACACCATATATTTT - 14 TRBV11-2 - TRBJ1-3
CAWSEVTGIGQPQHF TGTGCCTGGAGTGAGGTGACAGGGATTGGACAGCCCCAGCATTTT TRBD1 15 TRBV30 few TRBJ1-5
CAWSVGQLSSGNTIYF TGTGCCTGGAGTGTAGGGCAGCTAAGCTCTGGAAACACCATATATTTT - 16 TRBV30 - TRBJ1-3